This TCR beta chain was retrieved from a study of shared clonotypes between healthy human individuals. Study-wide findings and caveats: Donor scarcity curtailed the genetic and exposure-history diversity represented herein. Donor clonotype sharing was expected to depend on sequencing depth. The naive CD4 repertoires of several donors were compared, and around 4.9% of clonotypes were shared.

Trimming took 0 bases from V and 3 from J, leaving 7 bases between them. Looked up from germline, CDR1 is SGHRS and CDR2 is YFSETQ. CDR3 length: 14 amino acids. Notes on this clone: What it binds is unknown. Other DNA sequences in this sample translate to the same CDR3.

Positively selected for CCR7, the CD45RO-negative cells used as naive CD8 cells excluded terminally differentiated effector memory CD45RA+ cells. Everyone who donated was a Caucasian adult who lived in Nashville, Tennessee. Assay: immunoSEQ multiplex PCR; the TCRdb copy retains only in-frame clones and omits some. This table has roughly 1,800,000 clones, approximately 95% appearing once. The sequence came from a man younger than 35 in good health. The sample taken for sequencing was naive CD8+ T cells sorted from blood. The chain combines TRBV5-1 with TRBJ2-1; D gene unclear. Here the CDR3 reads CASSLAANYNEQFF. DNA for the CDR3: TGCGCCAGCAGCTTGGCAGCGAACTACAATGAGCAGTTCTTC. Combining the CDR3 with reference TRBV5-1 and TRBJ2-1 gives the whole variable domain KAGVTQTPRYLIKTRGQQVTLSCSPISGHRSVSWYQQTPGQGLQFLFEYFSETQRNKGNFPGRFSGRQFSNSRSEMNVSTLELGDSALYLCASSLAANYNEQFFGPGTRLTVL.